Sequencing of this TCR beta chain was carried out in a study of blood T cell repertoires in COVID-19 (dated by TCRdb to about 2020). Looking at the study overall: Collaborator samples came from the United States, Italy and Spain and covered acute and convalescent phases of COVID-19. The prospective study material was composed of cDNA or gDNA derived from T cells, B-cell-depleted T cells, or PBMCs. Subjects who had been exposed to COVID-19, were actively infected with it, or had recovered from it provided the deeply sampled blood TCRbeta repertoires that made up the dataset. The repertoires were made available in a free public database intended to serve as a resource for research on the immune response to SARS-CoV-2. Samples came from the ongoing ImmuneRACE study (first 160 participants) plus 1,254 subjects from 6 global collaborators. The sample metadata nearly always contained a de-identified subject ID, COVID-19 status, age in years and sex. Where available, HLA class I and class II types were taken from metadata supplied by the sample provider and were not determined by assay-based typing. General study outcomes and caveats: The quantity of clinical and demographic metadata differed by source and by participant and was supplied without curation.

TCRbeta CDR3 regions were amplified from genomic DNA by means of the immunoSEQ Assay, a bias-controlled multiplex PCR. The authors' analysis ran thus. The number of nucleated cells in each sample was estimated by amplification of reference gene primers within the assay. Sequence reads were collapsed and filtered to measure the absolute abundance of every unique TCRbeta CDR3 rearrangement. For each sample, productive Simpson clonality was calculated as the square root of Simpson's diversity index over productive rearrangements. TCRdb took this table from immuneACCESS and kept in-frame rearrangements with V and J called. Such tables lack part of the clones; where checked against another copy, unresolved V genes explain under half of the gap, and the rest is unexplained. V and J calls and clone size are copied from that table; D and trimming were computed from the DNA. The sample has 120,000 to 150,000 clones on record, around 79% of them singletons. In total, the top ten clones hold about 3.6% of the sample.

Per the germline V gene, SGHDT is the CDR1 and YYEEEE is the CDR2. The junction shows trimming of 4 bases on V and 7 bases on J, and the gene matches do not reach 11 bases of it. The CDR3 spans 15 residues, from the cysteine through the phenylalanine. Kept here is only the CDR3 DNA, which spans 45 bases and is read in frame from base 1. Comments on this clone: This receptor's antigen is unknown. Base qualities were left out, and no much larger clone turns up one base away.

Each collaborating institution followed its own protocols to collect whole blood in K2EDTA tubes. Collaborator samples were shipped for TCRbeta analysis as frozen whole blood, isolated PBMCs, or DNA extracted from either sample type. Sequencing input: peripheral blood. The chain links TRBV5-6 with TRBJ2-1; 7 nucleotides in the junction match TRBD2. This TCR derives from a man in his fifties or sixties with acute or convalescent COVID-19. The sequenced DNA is TGTGCCAGCAGCCGACTGGTGGGAGCGGGGAATGAGCAGTTCTTC. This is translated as CASSRLVGAGNEQFF. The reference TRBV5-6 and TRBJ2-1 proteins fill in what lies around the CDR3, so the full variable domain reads DAGVTQSPTHLIKTRGQQVTLRCSPKSGHDTVSWYQQALGQGPQFIFQYYEEEERQRGNFPDRFSGHQFPNYSSELNVNALLLGDSALYLCASSRLVGAGNEQFFGPGTRLTVL.